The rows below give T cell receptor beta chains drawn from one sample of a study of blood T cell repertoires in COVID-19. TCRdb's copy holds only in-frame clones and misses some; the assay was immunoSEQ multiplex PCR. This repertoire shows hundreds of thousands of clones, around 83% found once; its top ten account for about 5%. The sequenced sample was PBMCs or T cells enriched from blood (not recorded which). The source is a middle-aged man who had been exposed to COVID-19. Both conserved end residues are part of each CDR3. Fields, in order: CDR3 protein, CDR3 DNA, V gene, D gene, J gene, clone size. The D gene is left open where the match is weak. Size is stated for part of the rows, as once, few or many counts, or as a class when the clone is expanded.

CDR3 protein: CAWINQGNTIYF
CDR3 DNA: TGTGCCTGGATCAACCAGGGAAACACCATATATTTT
V gene: TRBV30
D gene: NA
J gene: TRBJ1-3
clone size: NA

CDR3 protein: CAISDGQETQYF
CDR3 DNA: TGTGCCATCAGTGACGGCCAAGAGACCCAGTACTTC
V gene: TRBV10-3
D gene: NA
J gene: TRBJ2-5
clone size: NA

CDR3 protein: CASVLSFYSNQPQHF
CDR3 DNA: TGTGCCAGCGTCCTAAGTTTCTATAGCAATCAGCCCCAGCATTTT
V gene: TRBV2
D gene: NA
J gene: TRBJ1-5
clone size: NA

CDR3 protein: CASSFRFGNYQGETQYF
CDR3 DNA: TGCGCCAGCAGCTTTAGATTTGGGAACTACCAGGGGGAGACCCAGTACTTC
V gene: TRBV5-1
D gene: NA
J gene: TRBJ2-5
clone size: NA

CDR3 protein: CASSIGPGTGRTEAFF
CDR3 DNA: TGTGCCAGTAGTATCGGCCCTGGGACAGGGAGGACTGAAGCTTTCTTT
V gene: TRBV19
D gene: TRBD1
J gene: TRBJ1-1
clone size: NA

CDR3 protein: CASSETPGVAYGYTF
CDR3 DNA: TGTGCCAGCAGCGAAACCCCAGGGGTAGCATATGGCTACACCTTC
V gene: TRBV9
D gene: NA
J gene: TRBJ1-2
clone size: NA

CDR3 protein: CASTIMGGAGTYEQYF
CDR3 DNA: TGTGCCAGCACCATAATGGGGGGGGCCGGAACCTACGAGCAGTACTTC
V gene: TRBV5-5
D gene: NA
J gene: TRBJ2-7
clone size: NA

CDR3 protein: CASSLWAGGKDTQYF
CDR3 DNA: TGTGCCAGCAGCTTATGGGCAGGGGGCAAAGATACGCAGTATTTT
V gene: TRBV7-3
D gene: TRBD1
J gene: TRBJ2-3
clone size: NA

CDR3 protein: CASSIPAVNEQFF
CDR3 DNA: TGTGCCAGCAGCATACCCGCGGTCAATGAGCAGTTCTTC
V gene: TRBV13
D gene: NA
J gene: TRBJ2-1
clone size: NA

CDR3 protein: CASSERGMMYNEQFF
CDR3 DNA: TGTGCCAGCAGTGAAAGGGGAATGATGTACAATGAGCAGTTCTTC
V gene: TRBV27
D gene: NA
J gene: TRBJ2-1
clone size: NA

CDR3 protein: CASSTRTRIYGYTF
CDR3 DNA: TGTGCCAGCAGTACCAGGACACGGATCTATGGCTACACCTTC
V gene: TRBV6-5
D gene: NA
J gene: TRBJ1-2
clone size: NA

CDR3 protein: CASRISGDSGNTIYF
CDR3 DNA: TGTGCCAGTAGGATTTCAGGGGATTCTGGAAACACCATATATTTT
V gene: TRBV19
D gene: NA
J gene: TRBJ1-3
clone size: once

CDR3 protein: CSVEVEGAGTQYF
CDR3 DNA: TGCAGCGTTGAAGTAGAGGGGGCAGGGACCCAGTACTTC
V gene: TRBV29-1
D gene: TRBD1
J gene: TRBJ2-5
clone size: NA

CDR3 protein: CASSLVGGSQPQHF
CDR3 DNA: TGTGCCAGTAGCCTTGTGGGAGGGAGTCAGCCCCAGCATTTT
V gene: TRBV19
D gene: NA
J gene: TRBJ1-5
clone size: NA

CDR3 protein: CASSSESVGTSLQRTQYF
CDR3 DNA: TGTGCCAGCAGCTCGGAGTCCGTCGGGACTAGTCTGCAGCGGACGCAGTATTTT
V gene: TRBV7-6
D gene: TRBD2
J gene: TRBJ2-3
clone size: NA

CDR3 protein: CASSFSFEGVTSEQYF
CDR3 DNA: TGTGCCAGCAGCTTCTCCTTCGAGGGGGTTACGAGCGAGCAGTACTTC
V gene: TRBV5-5
D gene: NA
J gene: TRBJ2-7
clone size: NA

CDR3 protein: CASSYVRGGGETQYF
CDR3 DNA: TGTGCCAGCAGTTACGTCCGGGGAGGGGGAGAGACCCAGTACTTC
V gene: TRBV6-2/TRBV6-3
D gene: NA
J gene: TRBJ2-5
clone size: NA

CDR3 protein: CASRETGNNQPQHF
CDR3 DNA: TGTGCCAGCAGAGAGACAGGGAACAATCAGCCCCAGCATTTT
V gene: TRBV27
D gene: TRBD1
J gene: TRBJ1-5
clone size: NA

CDR3 protein: CASLTAAPLAERLYEQYF
CDR3 DNA: TGTGCCAGTTTAACCGCAGCCCCTTTAGCAGAACGGCTCTACGAGCAGTACTTC
V gene: TRBV2
D gene: NA
J gene: TRBJ2-7
clone size: NA

CDR3 protein: CASSSQQGDYGYTF
CDR3 DNA: TGTGCCAGCAGTTCTCAACAGGGAGACTATGGCTACACCTTC
V gene: TRBV6-1
D gene: NA
J gene: TRBJ1-2
clone size: NA

CDR3 protein: CASSRSPSGRPNEQYF
CDR3 DNA: TGCGCCAGCAGCCGTAGTCCTAGCGGGAGACCCAACGAGCAGTACTTC
V gene: TRBV4-1
D gene: TRBD2
J gene: TRBJ2-7
clone size: NA

CDR3 protein: CASSQQGKRSYNSPLHF
CDR3 DNA: TGTGCCAGCAGCCAACAGGGTAAAAGGTCCTATAATTCACCCCTCCACTTT
V gene: TRBV7-9
D gene: NA
J gene: TRBJ1-6
clone size: NA

CDR3 protein: CASSYSGTGTQPQHF
CDR3 DNA: TGTGCCAGCAGTTACTCGGGGACAGGGACTCAGCCCCAGCATTTT
V gene: TRBV6-5
D gene: TRBD1
J gene: TRBJ1-5
clone size: many

CDR3 protein: CASSRDRGLNEQFF
CDR3 DNA: TGTGCCAGCTCACGGGACAGGGGGCTCAATGAGCAGTTCTTC
V gene: TRBV18
D gene: TRBD1
J gene: TRBJ2-1
clone size: NA

CDR3 protein: CASSFHYSEQYF
CDR3 DNA: TGTGCCAGCAGCTTCCACTACTCCGAGCAGTACTTC
V gene: TRBV7-2
D gene: NA
J gene: TRBJ2-7
clone size: few

CDR3 protein: CASSQTDGVKLFF
CDR3 DNA: TGTGCCAGCAGCCAAACAGACGGTGTGAAACTGTTTTTT
V gene: TRBV4-2
D gene: NA
J gene: TRBJ1-4
clone size: NA

CDR3 protein: CSVGGREDTQYF
CDR3 DNA: TGCAGCGTTGGCGGGAGAGAGGATACGCAGTATTTT
V gene: TRBV29-1
D gene: TRBD2
J gene: TRBJ2-3
clone size: NA

CDR3 protein: CAWSSGAAGGNTIYF
CDR3 DNA: TGTGCCTGGAGTTCAGGCGCCGCGGGGGGAAACACCATATATTTT
V gene: TRBV30
D gene: NA
J gene: TRBJ1-3
clone size: NA

CDR3 protein: CASSFLGQGSNGYTF
CDR3 DNA: TGTGCCAGCAGTTTTCTAGGACAGGGGTCGAATGGCTACACCTTC
V gene: TRBV27
D gene: TRBD1
J gene: TRBJ1-2
clone size: NA

CDR3 protein: CASTDRAGRESEKLFF
CDR3 DNA: TGTGCCAGTACAGACAGGGCGGGTAGGGAGTCTGAAAAACTGTTTTTT
V gene: TRBV19
D gene: TRBD1
J gene: TRBJ1-4
clone size: NA

CDR3 protein: CASSLRGRTNLTYNEQFF
CDR3 DNA: TGTGCCAGCAGTTTAAGGGGGCGAACCAATCTAACTTACAATGAGCAGTTCTTC
V gene: TRBV27
D gene: TRBD1
J gene: TRBJ2-1
clone size: NA